The rows below give T cell receptor beta chains drawn from one sample of a study of cytomegalovirus exposure and HLA in healthy donors. Sequencing used immunoSEQ multiplex PCR; TCRdb keeps in-frame clones, though not all of them. This table holds over 100,000 clones, approximately 60% found once. Sequenced input: PBMCs. These receptor sequences come from a woman aged 25-40 years in good health and CMV-seronegative. The CDR3 runs from the conserved cysteine through the conserved F or W. A D gene is named only where the DNA matches it firmly. The listing skips clone size in some rows; elsewhere it reads once, few, many or a size class.

v_gene,len,d_gene,j_gene,abundance,CDR3nt,CDR3aa
TRBV9,13,-,TRBJ2-3,few,TGTGCCAGCAGCGAGACGGCGGCAGATACGCAGTATTTT,CASSETAADTQYF
TRBV5-8,13,-,TRBJ1-5,-,TGTGCCAGCAGCTTAGCGTACAATCAGCCCCAGCATTTT,CASSLAYNQPQHF
TRBV27,13,-,TRBJ2-1,-,TGTGCCAGCAGTTTACGACAGATCAATGAGCAGTTCTTC,CASSLRQINEQFF
TRBV4-3,15,-,TRBJ2-7,-,TGCGCCAGCAGCCAATACTCGACAGGTTCCTACGAGCAGTACTTC,CASSQYSTGSYEQYF
TRBV7-2,15,TRBD2,TRBJ2-1,-,TGTGCCAGCAGCCGGGGGACTAGCGGTTACAATGAGCAGTTCTTC,CASSRGTSGYNEQFF
TRBV5-4,15,TRBD2,TRBJ2-5,-,TGTGCCAGCAGCTTGGACGGTGGGGGAGGGGAGACCCAGTACTTC,CASSLDGGGGETQYF
TRBV6-5,15,TRBD1,TRBJ1-5,-,TGTGCCAGCGACCGGACAGGGAGTAGCAATCAGCCCCAGCATTTT,CASDRTGSSNQPQHF
TRBV25-1,16,-,TRBJ1-3,-,TGTGCCAGCAGTGAATATTTCGGTAGCTCTGGAAACACCATATATTTT,CASSEYFGSSGNTIYF
TRBV25-1,14,TRBD1,TRBJ1-2,-,TGTGCCAGCAGTGGGACAGGGGGTAACTATGGCTACACCTTC,CASSGTGGNYGYTF
TRBV28,14,TRBD1,TRBJ1-1,-,TGTGCCAGCAGTTTCGAGACAGGGGTCTCTGAAGCTTTCTTT,CASSFETGVSEAFF
TRBV6-6,11,-,TRBJ1-1,many,TGTGCCAGCAGCCTAGAGCTTGAAGCTTTCTTT,CASSLELEAFF
TRBV27,16,TRBD2,TRBJ2-5,few,TGTGCCAGCAGTTTACTCTCCGGGACTAGCAAGGAGACCCAGTACTTC,CASSLLSGTSKETQYF
TRBV7-2,14,-,TRBJ2-4,-,TGTGCCAGCAGCTTATTTCAGGGGGGAAACATTCAGTACTTC,CASSLFQGGNIQYF
TRBV11-2,9,-,TRBJ1-1,-,TGTGCCGGGGGGGCCGAAGCTTTCTTT,CAGGAEAFF
TRBV6-5,15,-,TRBJ2-7,-,TGTGCCACCCGGACGGGGGTTGAGCCCGCCTACGAGCAGTACTTC,CATRTGVEPAYEQYF
TRBV5-8,13,-,TRBJ2-2,-,TGTGCCCCCTCCCACGGGATCTTCGGGGAGCTGTTTTTT,CAPSHGIFGELFF
TRBV7-2,16,-,TRBJ2-5,-,TGTGCCAGCAGCTTTTCTCCAGCGGCCCTGCAAGAGACCCAGTACTTC,CASSFSPAALQETQYF
TRBV4-1,14,-,TRBJ1-4,-,TGCGCCAGCAGCCAAGGACAGGCTTTTGAAAAACTGTTTTTT,CASSQGQAFEKLFF
TRBV5-4,16,TRBD2,TRBJ2-1,-,TGTGCCAGCAGCTTGGTGGCTAGCGGGGAAGACAATGAGCAGTTCTTC,CASSLVASGEDNEQFF
TRBV5-1,16,-,TRBJ2-3,many,TGCGCCAGCAGCTTGGTCTCGGGTGCTAGCACAGATACGCAGTATTTT,CASSLVSGASTDTQYF
TRBV11-2,16,-,TRBJ2-1,-,TGTGCCAGCAGCCACCGCCTACTCTCGCGAGGCAATGAGCAGTTCTTC,CASSHRLLSRGNEQFF
TRBV28,15,-,TRBJ1-2,-,TGTGCCAGCAGCTCCGCGGACAGCGAGAACTATGGCTACACCTTC,CASSSADSENYGYTF
TRBV28,13,-,TRBJ2-1,-,TGTGCCAGCACCTCTGGCGGGAATGATGAGCAGTTCTTC,CASTSGGNDEQFF
TRBV5-1,14,TRBD1,TRBJ1-2,-,TGCGCCAGCACTTGGGACAGCGAGGGGCGTGGCTACACCTTC,CASTWDSEGRGYTF
TRBV5-1,17,TRBD2,TRBJ2-1,few,TGCGCCAGCAGCTTGGGGCCAGCGGGGGAGGGGTACAATGAGCAGTTCTTC,CASSLGPAGEGYNEQFF
TRBV5-1,16,TRBD2,TRBJ2-1,few,TGCGCCAGCAGCCTCACTAGCGGGAGGGGCTACAATGAGCAGTTCTTC,CASSLTSGRGYNEQFF
TRBV29-1,12,TRBD2,TRBJ2-4,-,TGCAGCGTTGAGGCTAGCGGAAACATTCAGTACTTC,CSVEASGNIQYF
TRBV30,15,-,TRBJ2-2,-,TGTGCCTGGTTCCAGGGGAATGGTTTAACCGGGGAGCTGTTTTTT,CAWFQGNGLTGELFF
TRBV27,13,-,TRBJ1-1,-,TGTGCCAGCAGTTTTGGGGCGCGGTCTGAAGCTTTCTTT,CASSFGARSEAFF
TRBV4-3,13,-,TRBJ2-3,-,TGCGCCAGCAGCCAAGAGACAACAGATACGCAGTATTTT,CASSQETTDTQYF
TRBV2,14,-,TRBJ1-5,few,TGTGCCAGCAGTCCAGGCCAGGGGAATCAGCCCCAGCATTTT,CASSPGQGNQPQHF
TRBV29-1,14,TRBD1,TRBJ1-2,-,TGCAGCGTTGAAGAGGCAGGGGGTTGGTATGGCTACACCTTC,CSVEEAGGWYGYTF
TRBV7-6,21,TRBD2,TRBJ2-5,-,TGTGCCAGCAGCTCGCTGGGACTAGCGGGAGAGGTGTGGGGTGGGAAGGAGACCCAGTACTTC,CASSSLGLAGEVWGGKETQYF
TRBV7-9,16,TRBD1,TRBJ2-2,-,TGTGCCAGCAGATCACGGACAGGGCTCGACACCGGGGAGCTGTTTTTT,CASRSRTGLDTGELFF
TRBV9,14,-,TRBJ1-6,few,TGTGCCAGCAGCGTCATTGACAGCCCTCAGGTCCTCCACTTT,CASSVIDSPQVLHF
TRBV6-5,12,-,TRBJ2-1,-,TGTGCCAGCGGCTCTAGCCTAAATGAGCAGTTCTTC,CASGSSLNEQFF
TRBV7-6,18,TRBD1,TRBJ1-5,-,TGTGCCAGCAGCTTAGCGGCAGGGGGCAGGGTGGGCAATCAGCCCCAGCATTTT,CASSLAAGGRVGNQPQHF